This T cell receptor beta chain was obtained from a study of glioma-infiltrating T cells. Study conclusions and caveats: Gliomas, especially low-grade, showed above-expected tissue-blood divergence; non-neoplastic patients showed below.

Remarks on this clonotype: Its antigen is undetermined.

The trim removed 6 bases at V and 2 bases at J, leaving 9 bases unmatched. Germline loops: CDR1 SNHLY, CDR2 FYNNEI. This CDR3 spans 17 amino acids. Using RNA template, CDR3s of TCR alpha and beta were amplified with iRepertoire arm-PCR. Input was 100-400 ng of tissue mRNA or PBMC total RNA. TCRdb re-called the multiplex PCR reads with MiXCR, one entry per CDR3 protein. The table shows 150,000 to 200,000 distinct CDR3 sequences, with around 40% occurring only once. The chain couples TRBV2 to TRBJ2-3, with 12 bases aligning to TRBD2. This clonotype was sampled from a human donor with low-grade glioma or glioblastoma, undergoing nonglioma brain surgery, or in good health (not recorded which). The sequencing input was glioma tissue, nonneoplastic brain tissue, or PBMCs (not recorded which). CDR3 region: CASSQRASGRDTDTQYF. The CDR3 coding sequence is TGTGCCAGCAGCCAAAGAGCTAGCGGGAGGGACACAGATACGCAGTATTTT.